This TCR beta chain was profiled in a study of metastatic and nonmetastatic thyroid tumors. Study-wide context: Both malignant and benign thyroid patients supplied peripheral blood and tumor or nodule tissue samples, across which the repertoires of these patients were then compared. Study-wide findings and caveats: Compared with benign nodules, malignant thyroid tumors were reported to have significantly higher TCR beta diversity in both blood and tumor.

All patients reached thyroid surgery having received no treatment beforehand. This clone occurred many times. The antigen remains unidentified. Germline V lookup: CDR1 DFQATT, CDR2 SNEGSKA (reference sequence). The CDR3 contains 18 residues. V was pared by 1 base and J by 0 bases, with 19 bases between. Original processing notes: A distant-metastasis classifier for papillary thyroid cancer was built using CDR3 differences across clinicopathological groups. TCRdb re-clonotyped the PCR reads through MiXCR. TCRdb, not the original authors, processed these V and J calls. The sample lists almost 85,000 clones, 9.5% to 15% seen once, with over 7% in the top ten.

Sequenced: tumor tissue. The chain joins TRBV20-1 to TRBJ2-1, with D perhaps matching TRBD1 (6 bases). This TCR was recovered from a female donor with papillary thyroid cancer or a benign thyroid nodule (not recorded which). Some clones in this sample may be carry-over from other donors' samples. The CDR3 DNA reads TGCAGTGCTAGAGTGTCCAGGGGCGCAGTCGGCTCCTACAATGAGCAGTTCTTC. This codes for CSARVSRGAVGSYNEQFF.